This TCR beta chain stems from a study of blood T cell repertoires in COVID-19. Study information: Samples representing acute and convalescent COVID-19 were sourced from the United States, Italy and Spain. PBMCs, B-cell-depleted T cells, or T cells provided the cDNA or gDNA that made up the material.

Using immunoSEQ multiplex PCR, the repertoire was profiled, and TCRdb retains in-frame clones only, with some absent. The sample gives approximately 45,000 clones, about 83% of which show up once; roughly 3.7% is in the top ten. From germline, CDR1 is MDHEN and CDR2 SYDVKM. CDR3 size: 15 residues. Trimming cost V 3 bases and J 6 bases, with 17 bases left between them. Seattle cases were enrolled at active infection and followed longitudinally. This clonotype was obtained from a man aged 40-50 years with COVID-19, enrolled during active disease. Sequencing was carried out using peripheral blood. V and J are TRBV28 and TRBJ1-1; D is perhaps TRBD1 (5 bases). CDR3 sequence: CASSFWEQRGAEAFF. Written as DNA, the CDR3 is TGTGCCAGCAGTTTTTGGGAACAGCGGGGGGCTGAAGCTTTCTTT.